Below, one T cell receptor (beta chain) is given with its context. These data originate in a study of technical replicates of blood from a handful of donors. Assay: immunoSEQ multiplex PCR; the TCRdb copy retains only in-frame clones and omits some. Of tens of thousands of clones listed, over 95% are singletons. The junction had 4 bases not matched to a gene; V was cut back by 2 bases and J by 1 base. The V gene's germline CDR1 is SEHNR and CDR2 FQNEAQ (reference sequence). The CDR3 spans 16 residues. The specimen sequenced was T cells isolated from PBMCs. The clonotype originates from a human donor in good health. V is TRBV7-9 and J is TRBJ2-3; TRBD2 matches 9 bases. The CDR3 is CASSLSGTSRTDTQYF. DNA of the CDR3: TGTGCCAGCAGCTTATCCGGGACTAGCCGCACAGATACGCAGTATTTT. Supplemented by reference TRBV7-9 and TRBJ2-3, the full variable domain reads DTGVSQNPRHKITKRGQNVTFRCDPISEHNRLYWYRQTLGQGPEFLTYFQNEAQLEKSRLLSDRFSAERPKGSFSTLEIQRTEQGDSAMYLCASSLSGTSRTDTQYFGPGTRLTVL.